This T cell receptor beta chain stems from a study of control samples from healthy donors and cancer patients. Using immunoSEQ multiplex PCR, the repertoire was profiled, and TCRdb retains in-frame clones only, with some absent. There are about 120,000 clones in the sample; 88% occur only once, and 3.4% lies in the top ten. Trimming pared 2 bases from V and 4 bases from J, leaving 14 bases between. The CDR3 extends over 14 amino acids. Germline V gene data show CDR1 as SQVTM and CDR2 as ANQGSEA. Input material: blood. The receptor's source is a man aged 35 to 55 in good health. This rearrangement joins TRBV29-1 to TRBJ1-2; no definite D call. CDR3 nucleotides: TGCAGCGTTGAAAAGGATACGAGCGTCTATGGCTACACCTTC. It yields the protein CSVEKDTSVYGYTF.